This T cell receptor beta chain was recovered during a study of blood T cell repertoires in COVID-19. Study information: Samples came from the United States, Italy and Spain, spanning acute and convalescent COVID-19. PBMCs, B-cell-depleted T cells, or T cells were the source of the cDNA or gDNA that made up the material.

Notes on this clone: Other DNA sequences in the same sample also yield this CDR3.

Only in-frame clones appear in the TCRdb table, and some are missing; sequencing was by immunoSEQ multiplex PCR. The profile shows 60,000 to 75,000 clones, roughly 84% of them singletons. Trimming shortened V by 3 bases and J by 1 base, and 10 bases separated the two germline ends. The CDR3 contains 14 residues. CDR1 and CDR2 from the germline V gene are MNHNS and SASEGT. This chain links TRBV6-1 with TRBJ2-7; no clear D. The TCR originated in a woman between 65 and 79 years old with acute or convalescent COVID-19. The sample was peripheral blood. CDR3 in DNA: TGTGCCAGCAGTGAGGAGCCCAGATCCTACGAGCAGTACTTC. As protein: CASSEEPRSYEQYF.